These 20 T cell receptor beta chains came from one sample sequenced in a study of cytomegalovirus exposure and HLA in healthy donors. PCR involved 60 Vbeta and 13 Jbeta primers. The assay was immunoSEQ multiplex PCR, and TCRdb's table has in-frame clones only and misses some. The table includes roughly 180,000 clones, less than 80% detected once. The sample was PBMCs. The receptors shown here come from a female donor in good health and CMV-seronegative.

The chain has TRBV7-9 and TRBJ2-7, with TRBD1 matching over 7 bases. J lost 7 bases, V lost 4 bases, and 7 bases had no gene match. CDR1 and CDR2 from the germline V gene are SEHNR and FQNEAQ (reference sequence). This CDR3 has 13 amino acids. CDR3 DNA sequence: TGTGCCAGCAGCTCCAGCCGACAGGGAGAGCAGTACTTC. Encoded protein: CASSSSRQGEQYF.

This clone appeared a few times. V gene TRBV7-9 combines with J gene TRBJ1-3, with D possibly being TRBD1 (5 bases). Germline CDR1 is SEHNR and CDR2 is FQNEAQ (reference sequence). This CDR3 has 16 residues. V was clipped by 5 bases and J by 3 bases, with 17 bases between them. CDR3 loop: CASSDSRALNGNTIYF. The CDR3 DNA reads TGTGCCAGCAGCGACAGCAGGGCTTTGAATGGAAACACCATATATTTT.

V is TRBV11-2 and J is TRBJ1-2; 7 bases fit TRBD1. The trim removed 5 bases at V and 7 bases at J, leaving 16 bases unmatched. The CDR3 runs 16 residues. The germline V gene has CDR1 SGHAT and CDR2 FQNNGV. CDR3: CASSEDNTGVTGGYTF. CDR3 sequence (DNA): TGTGCCAGCAGCGAAGATAATACAGGGGTGACGGGTGGCTACACCTTC.

The chain is built from TRBV18 and TRBJ2-5; 7 bases fit TRBD1. The J segment lost 9 bases and the V segment lost 3 bases, leaving 22 bases of the junction unmatched. Germline assignment: CDR1 KGHSH and CDR2 LQKENI. This CDR3 is 18 amino acids long. The CDR3 protein is CASSPLLTGTEEKRPQYF. CDR3 nucleotide sequence: TGTGCCAGCTCACCCCTTTTAACCGGGACAGAGGAGAAGAGACCCCAGTACTTC. The entire variable domain, with the rest obtained from reference TRBV18 and TRBJ2-5, is as follows: NAGVMQNPRHLVRRRGQEARLRCSPMKGHSHVYWYRQLPEEGLKFMVYLQKENIIDESGMPKERFSAEFPKEGPSILRIQQVVRGDSAAYFCASSPLLTGTEEKRPQYFGPGTRLLVL.

This chain uses TRBV28 with TRBJ1-2; a weak D match, TRBD1 (5 bases). Germline values: CDR1 MDHEN, CDR2 SYDVKM. V was trimmed by 1 base and J by 7 bases, leaving 16 bases between them. This CDR3 contains 15 residues. The CDR3 spells CASSLYQGLTIGYTF. CDR3 bases: TGTGCCAGCAGTTTATATCAGGGCCTTACGATTGGCTACACCTTC.

The chain joins TRBV7-2 to TRBJ2-4, with TRBD1 identical over 9 bases. Germline V lookup: CDR1 SGHTA, CDR2 FQGNSA. Trimming removed 4 bases from V and 15 bases from J; junction bases left unmatched: 10. The CDR3 is 13 amino acids. The CDR3 spells CASSSGQGNRRYF. The DNA for the CDR3 is TGTGCCAGCAGCTCGGGACAGGGCAATCGGCGGTACTTC.

The J gene is TRBJ2-7, the V gene TRBV19; possibly TRBD2 for D (5 bases). V was clipped by 6 bases and J by 6 bases, with 15 bases between them. CDR1 and CDR2 (germline): LNHDA, SQIVND (reference sequence). CDR3 size: 13 residues. This CDR3 is CASSAGAPSEQYF. The CDR3 bases are TGTGCCAGTAGCGCGGGTGCACCTTCCGAGCAGTACTTC.

This clone was detected a few times. V gene TRBV28 combines with J gene TRBJ1-5; D not certain. With 7 bases removed from V and 9 bases from J, the gap between germline ends came to 16 bases. The CDR3 runs to 13 residues. Germline V gene sequence: CDR1 MDHEN, CDR2 SYDVKM. The CDR3 region has the DNA TGTGCCAGCATGCTATTGGCCAGCGGGCCCCAGCATTTT. Protein sequence: CASMLLASGPQHF.

V usage is TRBV30 and J usage is TRBJ2-4; TRBD1 agrees at 10 bases. Germline V gene lookup returns CDR1 GTSNPN and CDR2 SVGIG (reference sequence). This CDR3 contains 18 residues. Trimming took 2 bases from V and 1 from J; bases not matched to a gene: 11. The CDR3: CAWSPLGTGVGAKNIQYF. The DNA of the CDR3 is TGTGCCTGGAGTCCCCTCGGGACAGGGGTGGGGGCCAAAAACATTCAGTACTTC. Based on the CDR3 plus reference TRBV30 and TRBJ2-4, the full variable domain is SQTIHQWPATLVQPVGSPLSLECTVEGTSNPNLYWYRQAAGRGLQLLFYSVGIGQISSEVPQNLSASRPQDRQFILSSKKLLLSDSGFYLCAWSPLGTGVGAKNIQYFGAGTRLSVL.

The CDR3 is CASSSITKSGYTF. The CDR3 coding sequence is TGTGCCAGCAGCTCAATTACTAAGAGTGGCTACACCTTC. This chain connects TRBV7-8 to TRBJ1-2; D is unresolved. From germline, CDR1 is SGHVS and CDR2 FQNEAQ. V dropped 4 bases and J dropped 7 bases, with 13 bases sitting between them. The CDR3 spans 13 residues.

The V and J genes are TRBV2 and TRBJ1-2; 8 positions agree with TRBD1. Germline V gives CDR1 SNHLY, CDR2 FYNNEI. The length of the CDR3 is 13 residues. Unmatched junction bases numbered 8, after V lost 6 bases and J lost 8 bases. The CDR3 protein is CASRVQGAGGYTF. The CDR3 DNA follows: TGTGCCAGCAGAGTTCAGGGGGCGGGAGGCTACACCTTC.

This rearrangement joins TRBV27 to TRBJ2-1; 8 bases fit TRBD1. From germline, CDR1 is MNHEY and CDR2 SMNVEV (reference sequence). Trimming removed 7 bases from V and 4 bases from J; junction bases left unmatched: 9. The CDR3 is 15 residues long. CDR3 nucleotide sequence: TGTGCCAGCATCGTCGACAGGGGATCATACAATGAGCAGTTCTTC. This codes for CASIVDRGSYNEQFF.

The J gene is TRBJ2-7, the V gene TRBV14, with 7 bases identical to TRBD1. The V gene end was trimmed by 1 base and the J gene end by 3 bases; junction bases not matched to a gene: 6. This CDR3 has 15 residues. Germline V CDR1 and CDR2: SGHDN, FVKESK. CDR3 loop: CASSQGWAGGYEQYF. In DNA, the CDR3 is TGTGCCAGCAGCCAAGGGTGGGCAGGGGGCTACGAGCAGTACTTC.

This chain connects TRBV5-4 to TRBJ2-1; the D gene is possibly TRBD2 (6 bases). The V gene's germline CDR1 is SGHNT and CDR2 YYREEE (reference sequence). This CDR3 is 15 amino acids long. V was shortened by 0 bases and J by 2 bases, with 9 bases between the two germline ends. The CDR3 DNA follows: TGTGCCAGCAGCTTGGTCCAGCGGGCCTACAATGAGCAGTTCTTC. Amino acid sequence: CASSLVQRAYNEQFF.

The gene calls are TRBV27 and TRBJ2-7; 8 nucleotides agree with TRBD2. The CDR3 length is 16 residues. The trim removed 6 bases at V and 0 bases at J, leaving 10 bases unmatched. Germline V gene lookup returns CDR1 MNHEY and CDR2 SMNVEV (reference sequence). CDR3 amino acids: CASRGFSGTSSYEQYF. In nucleotides, the CDR3 is TGTGCCAGCAGGGGCTTTAGCGGGACCAGCTCCTACGAGCAGTACTTC.

Regarding this clone: Other DNA sequences in this sample translate to the same CDR3. The chain combines TRBV18 with TRBJ2-1; weak D call: TRBD2 (5 bases). The CDR3 has 13 amino acids. Germline lookup yields CDR1 KGHSH and CDR2 LQKENI. V gave up 3 bases and J gave up 7 bases, with 10 bases separating them. CDR3: CASSPGGGNEQFF. As DNA, the CDR3 is TGTGCCAGCTCACCCGGCGGCGGGAATGAGCAGTTCTTC. The full variable domain, in which reference TRBV18 and TRBJ2-1 provide the parts outside the CDR3, is NAGVMQNPRHLVRRRGQEARLRCSPMKGHSHVYWYRQLPEEGLKFMVYLQKENIIDESGMPKERFSAEFPKEGPSILRIQQVVRGDSAAYFCASSPGGGNEQFFGPGTRLTVL.

DNA for the CDR3: TGTGCCAGCACCCCGGGGGAGGTTCATGAGCAGTTCTTC. Its protein product is CASTPGEVHEQFF. The chain couples TRBV2 to TRBJ2-1; possibly TRBD2 for D (6 bases). V was cut by 7 bases and J by 8 bases, with 15 bases left in between. CDR3 length: 13 amino acids. The germline gives CDR1 SNHLY, CDR2 FYNNEI. Based on the CDR3 plus reference TRBV2 and TRBJ2-1, the full variable domain is EPEVTQTPSHQVTQMGQEVILRCVPISNHLYFYWYRQILGQKVEFLVSFYNNEISEKSEIFDDQFSVERPDGSNFTLKIRSTKLEDSAMYFCASTPGEVHEQFFGPGTRLTVL.

Of note for this clone: The same CDR3 is also encoded by other DNA sequences in this sample. The rearrangement links TRBV12-5 to TRBJ2-1; 14 nucleotides align to TRBD2. The V and J ends lost 6 bases and 0 bases, in that order; junction bases with no gene match: 4. CDR3 size: 17 residues. CDR1 is LGHNT and CDR2 is FRNRAP in the germline V gene. As DNA, the CDR3 is TGTGCTAGTGGACTCGGGACTAGCGGGAGCTCCTACAATGAGCAGTTCTTC. The encoded protein is CASGLGTSGSSYNEQFF.

The chain carries TRBV30 and TRBJ2-1; 12 bases are a match to TRBD1. Germline trimming cut 2 bases from V and 9 bases from J; bases unmatched to any gene: 5. CDR3 length: 14 amino acids. Germline V gives CDR1 GTSNPN, CDR2 SVGIG (reference sequence). The CDR3 is CAWSPGQGAGEQFF. The DNA for the CDR3 is TGTGCCTGGAGTCCGGGACAGGGGGCAGGTGAGCAGTTCTTC.

The V call is TRBV6-6, the J call TRBJ1-2, with 7 nucleotides matching TRBD1. CDR1 and CDR2 from the germline V gene are MNHNY and SVGAGI (reference sequence). Losses at the gene ends were 2 bases for V and 7 bases for J; bases not matched to a gene: 7. The CDR3 has 14 residues. CDR3: CASSYRTGKTGYTF. The CDR3 DNA reads as TGTGCCAGCAGTTACCGGACAGGCAAGACTGGCTACACCTTC.